The T cell receptor (beta chain) described here comes from a study of cytomegalovirus exposure and HLA in healthy donors (TCRdb year 2017). General notes on the study: An earlier analysis of several hundred of the donors reported 250 to 300 Gb of sequence data and about 100 million unique TCR beta sequences from about 200 million T cells. A later analysis re-examined previously published TCR beta repertoires from more than 550 donors and added high-resolution HLA genotyping to investigate patterns of TCR occurrence. Genome-wide SNP genotypes for about three fifths of the roughly 670 donors were used in a later genetic analysis, which treated that subset as a discovery cohort. An earlier analysis of more than 450 of the donors used high-throughput TCR beta sequencing to judge whether each TCR beta V gene segment behaved as functional or pseudogenic. The T cell repertoires of 550 to 850 subjects were profiled by immunosequencing and related to cytomegalovirus serostatus. Among the roughly 400 genotyped donors, around 81% belonged to the genetic ancestry cluster associated with self-reported Caucasian donors. The study aimed to test whether signatures of past pathogen exposure could be identified by cataloging public T cell receptors. To predict cytomegalovirus infection status, the study brought together high-throughput TCR immunosequencing, statistical association of individual TCRs with disease status, and machine learning. Every discovery cohort repertoire had been produced on one sequencing platform. Class I and class II HLA loci were covered by the typing at four-digit resolution. The number of typed donors differed by locus: about 620-640 for A, B, C, DRB1 and DQB1; 500 to 550 for DQA1; approximately 600 for DPA1; and some 450 for DPB1. Donor age, sex, ethnicity and CMV serostatus were collected together with the repertoire data. Approximately 330 gigabases of sequencing data and around 88 million unique TCR sequences made up an early release that covered approximately 650 HLA-typed donors. A separate validation cohort of approximately 130 different subjects was used in addition to the roughly 700-subject first cohort. Rather than using new phenotypic data, the later analysis identified candidate immune exposures from TCR beta sequences and from how often those sequences occurred across donors. Four or five DR-DQ haplotypes were handled as single units for association and clustering, since linkage in the cohort was strong. On average, around 200,000 unique TCR beta nucleotide sequences were sequenced per donor among 398 genotyped donors of the cohort, with around 19% of those sequences being non-productive.

Including the terminal cysteine and phenylalanine, the CDR3 comprises 11 residues. CDR3 DNA is the only sequence kept; it has 33 bases, read in frame from the first base. V loses 3 bases, J loses 2 bases, and the germline ends lie 5 bases apart. CDR1 and CDR2 are read off the germline V gene (reference sequence) as GTSNPN and SVGIG. The cohort consisted of approximately 690 healthy bone marrow donors. Cohort members were all nominally healthy when sampled, although unrecorded immune exposures were likely present. The donor was CMV seropositive and was included in the group of 250 to 350 seropositive cohort members. Every donor gave a peripheral blood sample, and the peripheral blood mononuclear cells from that sample were used for TCR beta sequencing. Genomic DNA extraction from the blood cell samples was performed with the Qiagen DNeasy Blood Extraction Kit. As for this clone: Its cognate antigen has yet to be identified. No base quality values were provided; no much bigger clone lies one nucleotide off. The sample has other DNA sequences that encode this CDR3 too.

The library was prepared using the immunoSEQ multiplex PCR assay. For the multiplex PCR, a mixture combining 60 forward primers for TCR Vbeta segments and 13 reverse primers for TCR Jbeta segments was used. The CDR3 region of rearranged TCR beta genes was amplified from genomic DNA by a multiplex PCR assay. Amplified TCR beta libraries were sequenced as 87-base-pair reads on the Illumina HiSeq System. Regarding the original processing steps: A later analysis tallied tens of millions of unique TCR beta chains across the 640 or so repertoires, and some 10 million of those chains were shared by two or more donors. Raw reads were error-corrected and collapsed into unique sequences by a nearest-neighbor algorithm in which closely related sequences were merged to remove PCR and sequencing errors. V, D and J gene segments were assigned by aligning CDR3 sequences to IMGT reference sequences. For a sequence to be retained, at least a six-nucleotide match to both a V gene segment and a J gene segment was required. Rearrangements were called productive when the CDR3 lacked stop codons and stayed in frame with V and J; all others were non-productive. CDR3 was defined by IMGT convention, running from the second conserved V-encoded cysteine to the conserved J-encoded phenylalanine. The earlier analysis of about 570 of the donors excluded any sequence lacking an unambiguous match to a single V gene segment. In an earlier analysis of some 590 of the donors, a V segment was called functional when productive rearrangements were above 56.7%, and segregating when the standard deviation between donors exceeded 5%. A statistical classification framework was built for diagnosing cytomegalovirus status from the catalog of TCR beta chain sequences. V and J gene assignment, in a later analysis, came from comparing TCR nucleotide sequences with IMGT/GENE-DB human TR gene sequences. Using the TCRdist pipeline, a later analysis assigned CDR3 sequences along with most-parsimonious VDJ recombination scenarios. In a later analysis, each TCR beta chain was defined by its CDR3 amino acid sequence together with its V-gene family, and reads without a unique V-gene family were excluded. A later analysis removed 450 to 600 highly shared, low-generation-probability nucleotide sequences to deal with suspected cross-contamination and a sequencing artifact. In a later analysis, a clonal expansion index for each public chain was calculated from normalized within-repertoire ranks of inferred template counts. Generation probabilities in a later analysis came from a VDJ recombination model fitted to out-of-frame rearrangements, and those results were checked against IGoR. Hypergeometric tests were used in a later analysis to score TCR-TCR, TCR-HLA and TCR-CMV co-occurrence, with a repertoire-size bias correction applied to the TCR pairs. A later analysis estimated false discovery rates by permuting HLA or CMV assignments 20 times. In a later analysis, co-occurring TCRs were grouped using DBSCAN, and TCRdist sequence similarity was added for clustering within HLA-allele-positive subsets. Co-occurrence clustering excluded repertoires with fewer than 30,000 or more than 120,000 public chains, plus five with anomalous nucleotide sharing. TCRdb provides this immuneACCESS table in a form limited to in-frame rearrangements. Some clones are lacking; in checked studies, under half of them reflect an unresolved V gene, and why the rest are absent is not known. The V and J calls and clone size were taken over from that table, and D and trimming were inferred from the DNA. This sample comprises 170,000 or so clones, around four fifths of them detected only once. The ten largest account for 1.4% to 1.5% of the sample.

The study at large found these results: When HLA alleles, especially DR and DQ, strongly co-occurred, attributing TCR associations to individual alleles was difficult. An association between a missense DCLRE1C variant and V-gene and J-gene trimming of TCR beta chains was found in a later genetic analysis and replicated in an independent cohort. The study listed 170 or so TCR beta chains as associated with cytomegalovirus. According to a later analysis, most CMV-associated TCR beta chains appeared to be HLA-restricted, and the HLA associations seemed to be driven largely by CMV exposure. The authors suggested that the approach could potentially be generalized to other disease states and immunological phenotypes. A cluster of highly shared sequence variants was judged likely to represent a technical artifact of the sequencing pipeline. In a later analysis, several top co-occurrence clusters were reported to appear linked to parvovirus B19, influenza, CMV and Epstein-Barr virus. For the cohort, immune exposure information was limited to CMV serostatus. Across donors, most TCR sequences were observed very rarely, whereas some public TCRs were present in many individuals. Approximately 18 rarely observed V segments, including chromosome 9 orphons, were excluded from the earlier analysis of a few hundred of the donors because counts were too low. Specific HLA alleles were associated with roughly 16,000 TCR beta sequences at a false discovery rate of 0.05 in a later analysis. In an earlier analysis of approximately 600 of the donors, most TCR beta V segments were observed in productive rearrangements about 90% or about 30% of the time, broadly matching IMGT annotations. The classifier was reported to diagnose cytomegalovirus status with high specificity and sensitivity in both the original and validation cohorts. Because some donors lacked HLA typing at each locus, the association tests relied only on the typed subset. Roughly uniform sequencing depth across donors was assumed in presence/absence analyses, although this assumption may not hold. The 87-base-pair reads could not distinguish some IMGT-functional V segments, including TRBV6-2 and TRBV6-3, so those segments were excluded. Correlated functional status among segregating V segments might be attributable to linkage disequilibrium, but an unknown experimental factor could not be ruled out. According to a later genetic analysis, donors in an Asian-associated ancestry cluster had fewer N-insertions in productive TCRs than the roughly 700-donor mean. In this cohort, only TCR beta chains were sequenced, and detectable features were limited by the absence of alpha or paired-chain data. A later analysis found that HLA-associated TCR beta chains were more clonally expanded and had lower generation probabilities than equally common non-associated chains. Three of the identified cytomegalovirus-associated TCR beta chains were confirmed in vitro to be specific for cytomegalovirus antigens. A further reported finding was that TCR beta sequences accurately predicted the HLA-A and HLA-B alleles for most subjects in the first cohort. In a later analysis, TCR association rates were found to vary across HLA loci, with the most associated TCRs seen for DRB1 alleles and the fewest for HLA-C alleles.

This receptor was taken from a woman aged 25 to 39 in good health and CMV-seropositive. Sequencing used PBMCs. The rearranged segments are TRBV30 and TRBJ2-7; confidence is insufficient to name the D gene. The nucleotide sequence is TGTGCCTGGAGCCGGGCCTACGAGCAGTACTTC. Its product reads: CAWSRAYEQYF. The full variable domain, completed from the reference TRBV30 and TRBJ2-7 proteins outside the CDR3, reads SQTIHQWPATLVQPVGSPLSLECTVEGTSNPNLYWYRQAAGRGLQLLFYSVGIGQISSEVPQNLSASRPQDRQFILSSKKLLLSDSGFYLCAWSRAYEQYFGPGTRLTVT.